The source of this T cell receptor beta chain is a study of breast tumors, draining lymph nodes, adjacent tissues. TCRdb passed the multiplex PCR reads through MiXCR, listing each CDR3 protein once. This table holds around 140,000 distinct CDR3 sequences, approximately 20% found once. This clonotype has a count of ten or more. The ends were cut back, 2 bases at V and 4 bases at J, with 15 bases in the middle. CDR3 length: 15 residues. Breast cancer patients provided tissue from their axillary draining lymph nodes. The clonotype was recovered from a female donor with breast cancer. Some clones in this sample may be carry-over from other donors' samples. This sequence joins TRBV12-3 or TRBV12-4 and TRBJ2-7; TRBD2 is a possible D gene (5 bases). The material sequenced was axillary lymph node tissue. The CDR3: CASSLNRGSDYEQYF. CDR3 coding DNA: TGTGCCAGCAGTTTAAACCGGGGTTCGGATTACGAGCAGTACTTC.